Sequencing of this T cell receptor (beta chain) was carried out in a study of blood T cell repertoires in COVID-19. Study-level background: Some COVID-19 samples were acute and others convalescent; all came from the United States, Italy and Spain. The cDNA or gDNA used as material had been derived from T cells, B-cell-depleted T cells, or PBMCs.

How the authors handled the data: Reference gene primer amplification gave estimated nucleated cell counts. Sequencing was performed with immunoSEQ multiplex PCR; in TCRdb, only in-frame clones are kept and a portion is missing. The V and J calls and clone size come from that table; D and trimming were worked out from the DNA. There are approximately 94,000 clones in the sample; roughly nine tenths occur only once, and roughly 7.4% lies in the top ten. The CDR3 consists of 20 residues. The junction had 25 bases not matched to a gene; V was cut back by 6 bases and J by 3 bases. V and J are TRBV23-1 and TRBJ2-7, with 8 nucleotides matching TRBD2. TRBV23-1 falls under the ORF class, with uncertain function. The clonotype originates from a man in his thirties or forties in a cohort sampled during active COVID-19. Sequenced sample: peripheral blood. This chain's CDR3 is CASRPTHGGAEAGDYYEQYF. The CDR3, as DNA: TGCGCCAGCAGGCCGACCCACGGGGGGGCCGAAGCTGGGGATTACTACGAGCAGTACTTC.